The 2 T cell receptor beta chains given below trace back to one sample, sequenced in a study of cytomegalovirus exposure and HLA in healthy donors. Both 60 Vbeta primers and 13 Jbeta primers went into the PCR. Measured with immunoSEQ multiplex PCR; TCRdb has only the in-frame clones, and not every one. Of more than 100,000 clones listed, 75% to 85% are singletons. The sample was PBMCs. These receptors were collected from a woman aged 40 to 50 in good health and CMV-seronegative.

This rearrangement joins TRBV28 to TRBJ2-3, with 10 bases fitting TRBD2. Germline values: CDR1 MDHEN, CDR2 SYDVKM. Unmatched junction bases numbered 11, after V lost 8 bases and J lost 0 bases. This CDR3 comprises 17 residues. The CDR3 DNA follows: TGTGCCAGCCAGCCCCTAGCGGGGGCCACTAGCACAGATACGCAGTATTTT. This encodes CASQPLAGATSTDTQYF. Supplemented by reference TRBV28 and TRBJ2-3, the full variable domain reads DVKVTQSSRYLVKRTGEKVFLECVQDMDHENMFWYRQDPGLGLRLIYFSYDVKMKEKGDIPEGYSVSREKKERFSLILESASTNQTSMYLCASQPLAGATSTDTQYFGPGTRLTVL.

The gene calls are TRBV2 and TRBJ1-5, with no clear D. V shed 1 base and J shed 5 bases, with 6 bases lying between them. Germline lookup yields CDR1 SNHLY and CDR2 FYNNEI. This CDR3 spans 13 amino acids. The CDR3 sequence is CASSEVRDQPQHF. The CDR3, as DNA: TGTGCCAGCAGTGAAGTGCGGGATCAGCCCCAGCATTTT. Complete variable domain (other parts from reference TRBV2 and TRBJ1-5): EPEVTQTPSHQVTQMGQEVILRCVPISNHLYFYWYRQILGQKVEFLVSFYNNEISEKSEIFDDQFSVERPDGSNFTLKIRSTKLEDSAMYFCASSEVRDQPQHFGDGTRLSIL.